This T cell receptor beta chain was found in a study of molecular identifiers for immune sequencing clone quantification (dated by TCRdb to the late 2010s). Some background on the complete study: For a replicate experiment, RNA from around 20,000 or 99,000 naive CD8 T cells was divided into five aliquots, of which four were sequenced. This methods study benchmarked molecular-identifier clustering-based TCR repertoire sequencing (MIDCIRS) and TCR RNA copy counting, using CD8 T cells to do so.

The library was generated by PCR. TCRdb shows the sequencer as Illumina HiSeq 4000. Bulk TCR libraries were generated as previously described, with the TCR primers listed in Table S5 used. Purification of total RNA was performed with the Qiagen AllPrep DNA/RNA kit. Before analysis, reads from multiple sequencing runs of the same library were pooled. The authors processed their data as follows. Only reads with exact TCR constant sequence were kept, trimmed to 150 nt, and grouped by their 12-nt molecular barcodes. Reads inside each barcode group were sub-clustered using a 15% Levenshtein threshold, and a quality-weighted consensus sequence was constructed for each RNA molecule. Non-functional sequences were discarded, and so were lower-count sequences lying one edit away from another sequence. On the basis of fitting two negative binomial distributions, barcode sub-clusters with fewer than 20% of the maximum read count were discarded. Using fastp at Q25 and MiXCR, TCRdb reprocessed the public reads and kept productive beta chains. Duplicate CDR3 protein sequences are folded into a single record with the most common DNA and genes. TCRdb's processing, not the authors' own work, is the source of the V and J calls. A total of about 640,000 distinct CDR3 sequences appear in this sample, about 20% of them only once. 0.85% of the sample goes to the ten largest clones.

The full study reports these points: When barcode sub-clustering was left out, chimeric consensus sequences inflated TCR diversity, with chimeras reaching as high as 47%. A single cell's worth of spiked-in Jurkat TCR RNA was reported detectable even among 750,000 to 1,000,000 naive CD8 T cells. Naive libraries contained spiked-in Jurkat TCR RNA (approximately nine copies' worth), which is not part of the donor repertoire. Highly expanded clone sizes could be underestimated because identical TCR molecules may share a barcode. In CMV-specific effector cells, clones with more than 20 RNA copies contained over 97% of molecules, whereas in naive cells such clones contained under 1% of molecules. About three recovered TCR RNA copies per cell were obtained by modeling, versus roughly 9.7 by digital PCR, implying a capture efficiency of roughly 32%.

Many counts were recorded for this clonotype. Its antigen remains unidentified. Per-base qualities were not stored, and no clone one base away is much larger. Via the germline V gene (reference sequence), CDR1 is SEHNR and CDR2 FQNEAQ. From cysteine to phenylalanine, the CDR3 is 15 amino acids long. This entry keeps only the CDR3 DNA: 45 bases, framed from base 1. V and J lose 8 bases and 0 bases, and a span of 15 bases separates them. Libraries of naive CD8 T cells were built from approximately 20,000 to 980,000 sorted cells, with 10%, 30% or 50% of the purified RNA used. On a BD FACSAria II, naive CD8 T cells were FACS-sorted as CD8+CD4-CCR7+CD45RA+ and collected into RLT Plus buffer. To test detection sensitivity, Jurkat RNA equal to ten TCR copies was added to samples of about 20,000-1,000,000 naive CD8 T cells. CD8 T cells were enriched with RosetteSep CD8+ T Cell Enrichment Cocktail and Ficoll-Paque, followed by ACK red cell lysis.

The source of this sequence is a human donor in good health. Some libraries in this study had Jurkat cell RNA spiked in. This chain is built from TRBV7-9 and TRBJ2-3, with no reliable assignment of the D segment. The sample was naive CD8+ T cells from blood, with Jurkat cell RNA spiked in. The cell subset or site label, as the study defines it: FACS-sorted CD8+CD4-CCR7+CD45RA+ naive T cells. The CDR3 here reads CASERRTTSTDTQYF. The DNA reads TGTGCCAGCGAACGACGGACCACTAGCACAGATACGCAGTATTTT.